These T cell receptor beta chains were read from a single sample in a study of blood T cells in healthy people across ages. In TCRdb, the 5' RACE reads were re-called with MiXCR into one record per CDR3 protein. The sample holds just over 1 million distinct CDR3 sequences, 40% to 55% seen once. Sample: blood. These receptors were collected from a woman aged 55-75 years in good health. The CDR3 runs from the conserved cysteine through the conserved F or W. D genes are given only for firm matches. Clone size, where shown, is once, few, many, or a class for clones that have expanded.

cdr3_length | j_call | v_call | clone_size | d_call | cdr3_nt | cdr3_aa
14 | TRBJ2-5 | TRBV7-8 | few | - | TGTGCCAGCAGGTCCTGGGGCCTCCAAGAGACCCAGTACTTC | CASRSWGLQETQYF
14 | TRBJ2-3 | TRBV12-3/TRBV12-4 | few | - | TGTGCCAGCAGTTTAACCCTCGGCACAGATACGCAGTATTTT | CASSLTLGTDTQYF
15 | TRBJ2-7 | TRBV5-1 | few | - | TGCGCCAGCACCCTCTCTCTAGGGAGCTCCTACGAGCAGTACTTC | CASTLSLGSSYEQYF
15 | TRBJ2-7 | TRBV9 | few | TRBD2 | TGTGCCAGCAGCCCGGTCGGGGGGAAGCGGTACGAGCAGTACTTC | CASSPVGGKRYEQYF
21 | TRBJ2-7 | TRBV9 | few | - | TGTGCCAGCAGCGTAGTAAGTGGGGTAAAGGGCGGGGTAGCGCGCCCTAGCGAGCAGTACTTC | CASSVVSGVKGGVARPSEQYF
12 | TRBJ2-7 | TRBV29-1 | - | - | TGCAGCGTTGCCCGAAGGCCATACGAGCAGTACTTC | CSVARRPYEQYF
13 | TRBJ1-3 | TRBV29-1 | - | - | TGCAGCGTCCGAACAGGGATTGGAAACACCATATATTTT | CSVRTGIGNTIYF
19 | TRBJ2-7 | TRBV6-2/TRBV6-3 | - | TRBD1 | TGTGCCAGCAGTCAACGGGACAGGGGGCTGCGCGGGAGGCTCTACGAGCAGTACTTC | CASSQRDRGLRGRLYEQYF
15 | TRBJ2-7 | TRBV12-3/TRBV12-4 | - | TRBD2 | TGTGCCAGCAGTACCGGGACTACGAGACCCTACGAGCAGTACTTC | CASSTGTTRPYEQYF
19 | TRBJ2-1 | TRBV4-2 | - | TRBD2 | TGTGCCAGCAGCCTCCTCCTCGTTATAGCGGGAGGGGGAAGGGGTGAGCAGTTCTTC | CASSLLLVIAGGGRGEQFF
15 | TRBJ2-1 | TRBV2 | - | TRBD2 | TGTGCCAGCAGCCCGTTGACTAGCCAACGGTCGGAGCAGTTCTTC | CASSPLTSQRSEQFF
14 | TRBJ1-2 | TRBV7-8 | few | - | TGTGCCAGCAGCGGGACCCCCTCTAACTATGGCTACACCTTC | CASSGTPSNYGYTF
15 | TRBJ2-3 | TRBV29-1 | - | TRBD2 | TGCAGCGTGAGAGGGACTAGCGGGAGCCCAGATACGCAGTATTTT | CSVRGTSGSPDTQYF
13 | TRBJ1-1 | TRBV10-3 | - | - | TGTGCCACTGAGATCGACAGGAACACTGAAGCTTTCTTT | CATEIDRNTEAFF
14 | TRBJ2-5 | TRBV5-1 | few | - | TGCGCCAGCAGAGATATAGCGGCCAAGGAGACCCAGTACTTC | CASRDIAAKETQYF
12 | TRBJ2-3 | TRBV20-1 | - | - | TGCAGTGCTAGTTCCCAGGAGGATACGCAGTATTTT | CSASSQEDTQYF
13 | TRBJ2-2 | TRBV6-5 | once | - | TGTGCCAGCAGTTACTCGGTTTCCGGGGAGCTGTTTTTT | CASSYSVSGELFF
14 | TRBJ1-1 | TRBV7-8 | - | - | TGTGCCAGCAGCCCAGGGACATCTGACACTGAAGCTTTCTTT | CASSPGTSDTEAFF
14 | TRBJ2-1 | TRBV20-1 | few | - | TGCAGTGCCCGTCCCGCGGGCATAGACAATGAGCAGTTCTTC | CSARPAGIDNEQFF
14 | TRBJ2-5 | TRBV20-1 | - | TRBD1 | TGCAGTGCTAGAGATCGCAGGGGGTCCGGGGCCCAGTACTTC | CSARDRRGSGAQYF